Here is one TCR beta chain with its context. The target antigen is unknown. This sample was taken from a study of cytomegalovirus exposure and HLA in healthy donors. The CDR3 runs 17 residues. Germline V CDR1 and CDR2: SGHRS, YFSETQ. The ends lost 4 bases at V and 1 base at J; junction bases unmatched: 5. Whole-study results and caveats: In an earlier analysis, productive rearrangement rates for most beta V segments clustered near 90% or 30%. As a later analysis showed, several of the most significant clusters appeared to be linked to common viral pathogens.

Both 60 Vbeta primers and 13 Jbeta primers went into the PCR. Clones were sequenced by immunoSEQ multiplex PCR, and TCRdb holds only the in-frame ones, with some missing. The sample consists of approximately 140,000 clones, approximately 85% of them appearing once. Material: PBMCs. This TCR was sampled from a boy younger than 18 in good health and CMV-seronegative. V gene TRBV5-1 combines with J gene TRBJ2-5; 15 nucleotides match TRBD2. The CDR3 coding sequence is TGCGCCAGCAGCATCGGACTAGCGGGGGGGAGCCAAGAGACCCAGTACTTC. Translating gives CASSIGLAGGSQETQYF.